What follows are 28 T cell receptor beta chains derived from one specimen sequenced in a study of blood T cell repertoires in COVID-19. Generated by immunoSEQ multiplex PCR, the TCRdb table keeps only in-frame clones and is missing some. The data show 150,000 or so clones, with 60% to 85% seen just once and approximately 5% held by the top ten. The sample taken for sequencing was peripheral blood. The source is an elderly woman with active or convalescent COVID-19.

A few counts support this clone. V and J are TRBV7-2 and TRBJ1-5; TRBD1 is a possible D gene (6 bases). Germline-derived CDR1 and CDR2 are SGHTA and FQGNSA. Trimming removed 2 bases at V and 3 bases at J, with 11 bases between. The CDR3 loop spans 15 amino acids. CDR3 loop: CASSLRRDNNQPQHF. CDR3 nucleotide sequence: TGTGCCAGCAGCTTACGCCGGGACAACAATCAGCCCCAGCATTTT.

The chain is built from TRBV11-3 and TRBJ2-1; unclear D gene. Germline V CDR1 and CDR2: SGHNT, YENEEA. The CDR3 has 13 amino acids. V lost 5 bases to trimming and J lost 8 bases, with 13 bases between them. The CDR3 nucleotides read TGTGCCAGCAGCCAACCGACAAAACATGAGCAGTTCTTC. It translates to CASSQPTKHEQFF. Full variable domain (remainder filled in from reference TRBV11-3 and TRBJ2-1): EAGVVQSPRYKIIEKKQPVAFWCNPISGHNTLYWYLQNLGQGPELLIRYENEEAVDDSQLPKDRFSAERLKGVDSTLKIQPAELGDSAVYLCASSQPTKHEQFFGPGTRLTVL.

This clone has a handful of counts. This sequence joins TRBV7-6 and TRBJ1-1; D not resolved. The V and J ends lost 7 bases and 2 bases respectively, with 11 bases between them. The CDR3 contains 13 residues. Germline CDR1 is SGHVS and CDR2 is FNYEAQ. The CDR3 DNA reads TGTGCCAGCACCCGGTATACCAACACTGAAGCTTTCTTT. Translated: CASTRYTNTEAFF.

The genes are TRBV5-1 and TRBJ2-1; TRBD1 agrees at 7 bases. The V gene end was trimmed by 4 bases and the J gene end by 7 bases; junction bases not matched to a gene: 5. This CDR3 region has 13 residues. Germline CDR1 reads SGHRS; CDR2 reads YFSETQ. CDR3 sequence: CASSREQGNEQFF. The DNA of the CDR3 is TGCGCCAGCAGCCGGGAACAGGGGAATGAGCAGTTCTTC.

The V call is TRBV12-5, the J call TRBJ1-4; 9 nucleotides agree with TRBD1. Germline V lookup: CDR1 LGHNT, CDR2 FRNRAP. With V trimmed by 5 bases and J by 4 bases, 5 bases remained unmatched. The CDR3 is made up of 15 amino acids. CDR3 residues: CASGPGQGINEKLFF. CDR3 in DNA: TGTGCTAGTGGTCCGGGACAGGGTATTAATGAAAAACTGTTTTTT. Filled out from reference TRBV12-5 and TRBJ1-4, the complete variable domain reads DARVTQTPRHKVTEMGQEVTMRCQPILGHNTVFWYRQTMMQGLELLAYFRNRAPLDDSGMPKDRFSAEMPDATLATLKIQPSEPRDSAVYFCASGPGQGINEKLFFGSGTQLSVL.

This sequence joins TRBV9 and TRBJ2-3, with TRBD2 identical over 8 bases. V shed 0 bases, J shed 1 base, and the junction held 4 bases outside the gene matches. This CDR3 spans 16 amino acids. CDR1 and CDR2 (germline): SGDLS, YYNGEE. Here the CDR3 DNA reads TGTGCCAGCAGCGTAGCTGGGCGGGGGGGCACAGATACGCAGTATTTT. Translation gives CASSVAGRGGTDTQYF.

The CDR3 nucleotides read TGCAGTGCTAGTGGGCGGGGGCTCTACGAGCAGTACTTC. This sequence encodes CSASGRGLYEQYF. V and J are TRBV20-1 and TRBJ2-7; weak D call: TRBD2 (7 bases). Germline CDR1 is DFQATT and CDR2 is SNEGSKA (reference sequence). CDR3 length: 13 amino acids. Trimming stripped 3 bases from V and 3 bases from J, with 12 bases between.

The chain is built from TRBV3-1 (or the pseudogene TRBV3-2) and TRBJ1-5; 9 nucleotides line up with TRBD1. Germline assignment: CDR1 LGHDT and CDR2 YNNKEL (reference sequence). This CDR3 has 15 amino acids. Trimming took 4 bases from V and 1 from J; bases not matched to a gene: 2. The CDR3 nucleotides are TGTGCCAGCAGCCGAGACAGGGGGAGCAATCAGCCCCAGCATTTT. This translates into CASSRDRGSNQPQHF.

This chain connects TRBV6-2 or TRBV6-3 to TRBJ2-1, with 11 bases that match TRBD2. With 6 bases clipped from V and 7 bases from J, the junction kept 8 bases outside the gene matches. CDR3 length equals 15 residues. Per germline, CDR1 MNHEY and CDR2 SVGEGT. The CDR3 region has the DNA TGTGCCAGCAGCCAACTAGCGGGGGTGGCTAATGAGCAGTTCTTC. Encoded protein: CASSQLAGVANEQFF.

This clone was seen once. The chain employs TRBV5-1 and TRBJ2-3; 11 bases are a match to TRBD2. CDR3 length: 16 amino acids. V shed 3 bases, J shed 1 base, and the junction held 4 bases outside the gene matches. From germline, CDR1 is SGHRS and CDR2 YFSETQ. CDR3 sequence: CASSSGLAAGTDTQYF. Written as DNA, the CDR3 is TGCGCCAGCAGCTCGGGACTAGCGGCGGGCACAGATACGCAGTATTTT.

CDR3 sequence reads: CASISGTPKNIQYF. CDR3 sequence (DNA): TGTGCCAGCATTTCCGGGACACCTAAAAACATTCAGTACTTC. The chain is built from TRBV2 and TRBJ2-4, with a tentative D call TRBD1 (6 bases). The CDR3 consists of 14 residues. The germline V gene encodes CDR1 SNHLY and CDR2 FYNNEI. Deletions cut 7 bases from V and 4 bases from J, with 14 bases between.

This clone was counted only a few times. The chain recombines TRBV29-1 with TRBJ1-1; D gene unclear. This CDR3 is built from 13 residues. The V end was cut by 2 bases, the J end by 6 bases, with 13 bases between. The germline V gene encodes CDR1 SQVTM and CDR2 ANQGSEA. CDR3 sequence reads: CSVERSPSAEAFF. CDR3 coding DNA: TGCAGCGTTGAACGATCCCCTTCAGCTGAAGCTTTCTTT.

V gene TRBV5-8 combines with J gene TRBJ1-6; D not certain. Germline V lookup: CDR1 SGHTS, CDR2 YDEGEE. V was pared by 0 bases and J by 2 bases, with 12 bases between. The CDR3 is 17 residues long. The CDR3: CASSLDPETTYNSPLHF. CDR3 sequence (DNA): TGTGCCAGCAGCTTGGACCCAGAAACCACCTATAATTCACCCCTCCACTTT.

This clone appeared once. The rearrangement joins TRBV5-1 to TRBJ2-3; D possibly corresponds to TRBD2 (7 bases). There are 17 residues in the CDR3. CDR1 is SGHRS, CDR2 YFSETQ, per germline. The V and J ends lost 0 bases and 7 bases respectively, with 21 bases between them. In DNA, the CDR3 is TGCGCCAGCAGCTTGGCCTCGGGGCGGGGGCGCCCCAATACGCAGTATTTT. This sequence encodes CASSLASGRGRPNTQYF. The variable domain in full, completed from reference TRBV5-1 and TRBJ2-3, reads KAGVTQTPRYLIKTRGQQVTLSCSPISGHRSVSWYQQTPGQGLQFLFEYFSETQRNKGNFPGRFSGRQFSNSRSEMNVSTLELGDSALYLCASSLASGRGRPNTQYFGPGTRLTVL.

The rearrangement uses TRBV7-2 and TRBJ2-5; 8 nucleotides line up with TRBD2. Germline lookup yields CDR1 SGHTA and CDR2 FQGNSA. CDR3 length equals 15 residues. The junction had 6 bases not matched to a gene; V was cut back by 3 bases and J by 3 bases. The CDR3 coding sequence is TGTGCCAGCAGCTTGACTGTAGCGGGGAAAGAGACCCAGTACTTC. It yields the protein CASSLTVAGKETQYF.

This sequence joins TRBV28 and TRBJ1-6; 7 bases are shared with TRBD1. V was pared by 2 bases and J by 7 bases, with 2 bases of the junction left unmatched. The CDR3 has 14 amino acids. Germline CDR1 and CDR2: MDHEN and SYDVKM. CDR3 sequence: CASSLQGVNSPLHF. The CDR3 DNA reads TGTGCCAGCAGTTTACAGGGGGTGAATTCACCCCTCCACTTT.

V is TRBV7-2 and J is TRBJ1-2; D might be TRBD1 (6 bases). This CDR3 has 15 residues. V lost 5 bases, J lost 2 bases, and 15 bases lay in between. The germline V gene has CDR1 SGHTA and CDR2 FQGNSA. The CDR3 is CASSSPGVPNYGYTF. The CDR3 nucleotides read TGTGCCAGCAGCAGTCCAGGGGTCCCGAACTATGGCTACACCTTC.

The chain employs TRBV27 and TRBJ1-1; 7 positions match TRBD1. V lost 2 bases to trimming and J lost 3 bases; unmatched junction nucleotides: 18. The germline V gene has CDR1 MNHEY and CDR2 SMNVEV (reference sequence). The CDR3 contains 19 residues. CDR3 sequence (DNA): TGTGCCAGCAGTTTACCACCCCCTTCAACACGACAGGGACACACTGAAGCTTTCTTT. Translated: CASSLPPPSTRQGHTEAFF.

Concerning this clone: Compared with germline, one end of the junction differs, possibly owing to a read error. The chain's CDR3 is CVSSRAGTGSTEAFF. In DNA form, the CDR3 reads TGTGTCAGCAGCCGCGCCGGGACAGGGAGCACTGAAGCTTTCTTT. The chain links TRBV3-1 (or the pseudogene TRBV3-2) to TRBJ1-1; TRBD1 aligns across 9 bases. CDR3 size: 15 residues. From germline, CDR1 is LGHDT and CDR2 YNNKEL (reference sequence).

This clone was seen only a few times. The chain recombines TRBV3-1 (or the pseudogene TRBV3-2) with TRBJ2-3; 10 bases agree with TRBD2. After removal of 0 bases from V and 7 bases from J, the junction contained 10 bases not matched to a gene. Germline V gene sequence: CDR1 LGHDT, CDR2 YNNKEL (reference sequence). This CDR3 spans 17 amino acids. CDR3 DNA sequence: TGTGCCAGCAGCCAAGATCCCAGCGGGGGGGCGACTAATACGCAGTATTTT. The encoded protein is CASSQDPSGGATNTQYF.

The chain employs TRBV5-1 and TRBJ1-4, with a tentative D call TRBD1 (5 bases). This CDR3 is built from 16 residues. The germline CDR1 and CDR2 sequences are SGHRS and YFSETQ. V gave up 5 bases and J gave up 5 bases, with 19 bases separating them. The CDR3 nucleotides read TGCGCCAGCAGACCCATCCCGGGGGGACGGAATGAAAAACTGTTTTTT. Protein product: CASRPIPGGRNEKLFF.

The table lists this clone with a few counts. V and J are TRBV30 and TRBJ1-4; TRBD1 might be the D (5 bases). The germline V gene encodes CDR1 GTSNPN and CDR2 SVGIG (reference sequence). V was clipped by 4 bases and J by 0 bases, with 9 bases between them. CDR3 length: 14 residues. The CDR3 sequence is CAWTRQSTNEKLFF. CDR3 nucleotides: TGTGCCTGGACCCGACAGTCAACTAATGAAAAACTGTTTTTT.

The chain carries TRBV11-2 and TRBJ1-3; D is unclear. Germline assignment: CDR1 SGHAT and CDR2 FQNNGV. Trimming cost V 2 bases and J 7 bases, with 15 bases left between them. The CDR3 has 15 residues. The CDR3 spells CASSLTSPGVNTIYF. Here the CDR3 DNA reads TGTGCCAGCAGCTTAACAAGCCCCGGGGTCAACACCATATATTTT.

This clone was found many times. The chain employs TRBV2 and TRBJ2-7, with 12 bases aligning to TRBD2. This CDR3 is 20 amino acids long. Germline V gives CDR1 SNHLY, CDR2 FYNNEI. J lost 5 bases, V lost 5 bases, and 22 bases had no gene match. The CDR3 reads CASSREPGLAGGADPNEQYF. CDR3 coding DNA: TGTGCCAGCAGTCGGGAACCGGGACTAGCGGGTGGGGCCGATCCCAACGAGCAGTACTTC. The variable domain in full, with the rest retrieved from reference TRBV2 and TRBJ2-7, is EPEVTQTPSHQVTQMGQEVILRCVPISNHLYFYWYRQILGQKVEFLVSFYNNEISEKSEIFDDQFSVERPDGSNFTLKIRSTKLEDSAMYFCASSREPGLAGGADPNEQYFGPGTRLTVT.

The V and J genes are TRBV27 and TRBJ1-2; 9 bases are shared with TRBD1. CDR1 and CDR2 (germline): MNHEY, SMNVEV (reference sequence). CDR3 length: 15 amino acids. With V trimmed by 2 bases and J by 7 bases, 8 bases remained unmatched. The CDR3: CASSLGTGGSGGYTF. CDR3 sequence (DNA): TGTGCCAGCAGTTTAGGAACAGGGGGCTCGGGTGGCTACACCTTC.

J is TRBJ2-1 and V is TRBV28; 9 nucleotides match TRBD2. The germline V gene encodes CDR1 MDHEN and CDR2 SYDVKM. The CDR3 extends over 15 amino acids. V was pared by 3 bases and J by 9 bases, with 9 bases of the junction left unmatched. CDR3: CASSLPSGGLFEQFF. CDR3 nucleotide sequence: TGTGCCAGCAGTTTGCCCAGCGGGGGGTTATTTGAGCAGTTCTTC.

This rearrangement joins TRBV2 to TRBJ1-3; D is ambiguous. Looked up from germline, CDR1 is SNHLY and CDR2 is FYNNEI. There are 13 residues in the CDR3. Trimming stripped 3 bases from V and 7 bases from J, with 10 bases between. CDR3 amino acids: CASSDGRVNTIYF. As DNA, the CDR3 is TGTGCCAGCAGTGATGGTCGAGTTAACACCATATATTTT.

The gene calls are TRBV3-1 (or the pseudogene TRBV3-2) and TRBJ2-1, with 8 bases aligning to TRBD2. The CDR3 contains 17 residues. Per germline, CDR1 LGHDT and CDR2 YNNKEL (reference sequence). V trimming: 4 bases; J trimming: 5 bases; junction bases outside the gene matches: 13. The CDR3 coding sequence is TGTGCCAGCAGCCCACCCTTGCGGGGGGTCCTAGACAATGAGCAGTTCTTC. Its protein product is CASSPPLRGVLDNEQFF.